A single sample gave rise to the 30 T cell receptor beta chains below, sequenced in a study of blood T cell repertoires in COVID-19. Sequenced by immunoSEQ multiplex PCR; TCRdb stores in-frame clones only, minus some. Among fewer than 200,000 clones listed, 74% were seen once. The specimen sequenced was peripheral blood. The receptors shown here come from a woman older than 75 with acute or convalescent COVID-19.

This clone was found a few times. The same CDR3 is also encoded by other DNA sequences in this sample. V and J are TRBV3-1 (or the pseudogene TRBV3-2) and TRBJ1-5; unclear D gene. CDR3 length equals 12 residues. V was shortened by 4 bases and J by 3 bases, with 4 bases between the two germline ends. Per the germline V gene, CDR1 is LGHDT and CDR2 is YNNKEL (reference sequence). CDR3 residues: CASSLSNQPQHF. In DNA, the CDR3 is TGTGCCAGCAGCCTCTCCAATCAGCCCCAGCATTTT.

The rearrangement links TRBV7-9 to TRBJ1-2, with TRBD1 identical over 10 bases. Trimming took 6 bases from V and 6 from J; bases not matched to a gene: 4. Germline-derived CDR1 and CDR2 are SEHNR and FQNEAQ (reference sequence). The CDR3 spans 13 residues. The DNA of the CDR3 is TGTGCCAGCAGGTTGACAGGGGGCCATGGCTACACCTTC. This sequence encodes CASRLTGGHGYTF.

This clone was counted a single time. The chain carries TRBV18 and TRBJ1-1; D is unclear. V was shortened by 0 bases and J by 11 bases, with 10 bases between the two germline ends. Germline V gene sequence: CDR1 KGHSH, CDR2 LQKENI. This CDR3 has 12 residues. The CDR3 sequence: CASSPPGAGAFF. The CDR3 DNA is TGTGCCAGCTCACCACCAGGAGCGGGGGCTTTCTTT.

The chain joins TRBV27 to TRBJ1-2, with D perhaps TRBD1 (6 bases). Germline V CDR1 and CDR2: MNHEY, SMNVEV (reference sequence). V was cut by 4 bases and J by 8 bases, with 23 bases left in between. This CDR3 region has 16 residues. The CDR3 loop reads CASSSLSGAASFGYTF. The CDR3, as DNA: TGTGCCAGCAGTTCGCTATCAGGGGCTGCAAGCTTCGGCTACACCTTC.

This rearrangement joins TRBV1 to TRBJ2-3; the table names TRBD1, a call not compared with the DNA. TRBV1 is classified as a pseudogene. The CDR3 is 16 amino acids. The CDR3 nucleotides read TGCACCAGCATTCCTGGACAGGGATACTGCACAGATACGCAGTATTTT. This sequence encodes CTSIPGQGYCTDTQYF.

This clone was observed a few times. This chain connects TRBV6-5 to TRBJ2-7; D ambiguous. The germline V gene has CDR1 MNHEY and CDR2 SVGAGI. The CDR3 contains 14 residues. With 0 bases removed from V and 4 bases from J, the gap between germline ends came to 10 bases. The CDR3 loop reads CASSYSTGEYEQYF. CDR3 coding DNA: TGTGCCAGCAGTTACTCGACTGGAGAATACGAGCAGTACTTC.

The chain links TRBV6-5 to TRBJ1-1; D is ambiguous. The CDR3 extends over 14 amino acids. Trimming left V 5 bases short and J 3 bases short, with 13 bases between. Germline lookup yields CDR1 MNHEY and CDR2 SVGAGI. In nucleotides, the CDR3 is TGTGCCAGCAGTCCCTCAGTGGGCGACACTGAAGCTTTCTTT. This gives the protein CASSPSVGDTEAFF.

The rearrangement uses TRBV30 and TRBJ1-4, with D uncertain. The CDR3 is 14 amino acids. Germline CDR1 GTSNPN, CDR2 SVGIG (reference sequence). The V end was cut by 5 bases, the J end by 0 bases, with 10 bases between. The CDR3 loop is CAWADFATNEKLFF. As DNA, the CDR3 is TGTGCCTGGGCAGATTTTGCAACTAATGAAAAACTGTTTTTT.

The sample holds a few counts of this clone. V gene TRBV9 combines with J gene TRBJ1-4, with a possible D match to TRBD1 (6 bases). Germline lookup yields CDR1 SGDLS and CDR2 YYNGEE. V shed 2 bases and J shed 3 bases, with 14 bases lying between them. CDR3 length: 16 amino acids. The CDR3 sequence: CASSVDQGLPNEKLFF. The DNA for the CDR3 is TGTGCCAGCAGCGTGGACCAGGGGTTGCCTAATGAAAAACTGTTTTTT.

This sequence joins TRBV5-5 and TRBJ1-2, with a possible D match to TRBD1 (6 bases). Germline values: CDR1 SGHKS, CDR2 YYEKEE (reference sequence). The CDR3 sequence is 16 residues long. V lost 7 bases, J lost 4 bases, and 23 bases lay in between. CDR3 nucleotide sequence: TGTGCCAGCTCGGAGACAGGCGCCAGCTACTCCTATGGCTACACCTTC. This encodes CASSETGASYSYGYTF.

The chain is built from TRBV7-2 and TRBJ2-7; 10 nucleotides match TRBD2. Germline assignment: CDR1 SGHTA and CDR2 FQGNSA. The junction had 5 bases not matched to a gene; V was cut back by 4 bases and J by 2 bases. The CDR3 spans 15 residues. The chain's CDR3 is CASSSYSGRTYEQYF. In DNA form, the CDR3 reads TGTGCCAGCAGCTCCTATAGCGGGAGGACCTACGAGCAGTACTTC.

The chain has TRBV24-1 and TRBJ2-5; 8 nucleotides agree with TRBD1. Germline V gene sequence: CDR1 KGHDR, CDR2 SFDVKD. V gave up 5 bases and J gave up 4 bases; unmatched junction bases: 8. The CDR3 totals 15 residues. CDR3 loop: CATSAPRTGTETQYF. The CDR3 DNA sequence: TGTGCCACCAGTGCTCCCCGGACAGGGACAGAGACCCAGTACTTC.

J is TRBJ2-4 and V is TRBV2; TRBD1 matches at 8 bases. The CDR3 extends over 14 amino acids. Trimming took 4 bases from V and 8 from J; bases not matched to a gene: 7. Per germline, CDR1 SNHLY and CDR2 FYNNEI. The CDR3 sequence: CASSATGAYDIQYF. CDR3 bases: TGTGCCAGCAGTGCGACAGGGGCTTACGACATTCAGTACTTC. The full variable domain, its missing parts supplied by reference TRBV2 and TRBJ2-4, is EPEVTQTPSHQVTQMGQEVILRCVPISNHLYFYWYRQILGQKVEFLVSFYNNEISEKSEIFDDQFSVERPDGSNFTLKIRSTKLEDSAMYFCASSATGAYDIQYFGAGTRLSVL.

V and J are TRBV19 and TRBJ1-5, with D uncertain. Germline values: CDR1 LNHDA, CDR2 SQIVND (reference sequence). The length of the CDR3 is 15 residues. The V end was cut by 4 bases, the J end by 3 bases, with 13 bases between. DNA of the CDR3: TGTGCCAGTAGTAGATTCGTGGAGGTCAATCAGCCCCAGCATTTT. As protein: CASSRFVEVNQPQHF.

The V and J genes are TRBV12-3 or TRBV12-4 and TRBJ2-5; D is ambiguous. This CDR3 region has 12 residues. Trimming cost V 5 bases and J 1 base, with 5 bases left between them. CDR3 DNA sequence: TGTGCCAGCAGTAGAGGCCAAGAGACCCAGTACTTC. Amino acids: CASSRGQETQYF.

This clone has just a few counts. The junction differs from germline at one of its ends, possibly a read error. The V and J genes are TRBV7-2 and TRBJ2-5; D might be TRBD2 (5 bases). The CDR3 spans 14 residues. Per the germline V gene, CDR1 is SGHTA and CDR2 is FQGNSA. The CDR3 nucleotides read TGTGCCAGCAGCCTAGCCCCTAGCTGGGAGACCCAGTACTTC. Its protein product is CASSLAPSWETQYF.

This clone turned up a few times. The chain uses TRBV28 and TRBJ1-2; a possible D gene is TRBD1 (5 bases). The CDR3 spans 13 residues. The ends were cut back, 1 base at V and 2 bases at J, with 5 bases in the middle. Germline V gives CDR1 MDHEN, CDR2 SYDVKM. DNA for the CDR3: TGTGCCAGCAGTTTATCAGGGAACTATGGCTACACCTTC. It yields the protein CASSLSGNYGYTF.

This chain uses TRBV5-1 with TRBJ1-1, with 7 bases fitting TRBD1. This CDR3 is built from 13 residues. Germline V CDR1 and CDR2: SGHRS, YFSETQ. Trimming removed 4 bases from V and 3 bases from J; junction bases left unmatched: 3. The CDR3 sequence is CASSPGQHTEAFF. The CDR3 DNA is TGCGCCAGCAGCCCGGGACAGCACACTGAAGCTTTCTTT. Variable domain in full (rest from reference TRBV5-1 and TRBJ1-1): KAGVTQTPRYLIKTRGQQVTLSCSPISGHRSVSWYQQTPGQGLQFLFEYFSETQRNKGNFPGRFSGRQFSNSRSEMNVSTLELGDSALYLCASSPGQHTEAFFGQGTRLTVV.

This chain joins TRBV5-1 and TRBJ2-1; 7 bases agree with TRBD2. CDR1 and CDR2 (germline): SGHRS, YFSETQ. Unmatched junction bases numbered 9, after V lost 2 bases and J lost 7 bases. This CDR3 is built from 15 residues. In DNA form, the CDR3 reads TGCGCCAGCAGCTTTTTGGCGGGAGTAGAAAATGAGCAGTTCTTC. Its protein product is CASSFLAGVENEQFF.

The CDR3 DNA reads TGTGCTAGTGGTCCGGGAGCGGATGAGCAGTTCTTC. Amino acid sequence: CASGPGADEQFF. V usage is TRBV12-5 and J usage is TRBJ2-1, with D possibly matching TRBD2 (6 bases). The CDR3 runs to 12 residues. V lost 5 bases, J lost 8 bases, and 10 bases lay in between. The germline CDR1 and CDR2 sequences are LGHNT and FRNRAP.

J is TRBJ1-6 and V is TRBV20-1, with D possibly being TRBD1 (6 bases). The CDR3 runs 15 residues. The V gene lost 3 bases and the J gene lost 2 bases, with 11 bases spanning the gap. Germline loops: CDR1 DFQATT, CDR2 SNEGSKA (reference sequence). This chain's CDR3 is CSASEGGPYNSPLHF. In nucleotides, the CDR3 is TGCAGTGCTAGTGAGGGGGGGCCCTATAATTCACCCCTCCACTTT.

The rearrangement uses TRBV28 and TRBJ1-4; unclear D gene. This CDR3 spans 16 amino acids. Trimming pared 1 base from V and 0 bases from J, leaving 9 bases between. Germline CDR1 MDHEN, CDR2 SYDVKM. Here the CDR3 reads CASSLLRTATNEKLFF. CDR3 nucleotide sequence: TGTGCCAGCAGTTTATTACGGACTGCAACTAATGAAAAACTGTTTTTT.

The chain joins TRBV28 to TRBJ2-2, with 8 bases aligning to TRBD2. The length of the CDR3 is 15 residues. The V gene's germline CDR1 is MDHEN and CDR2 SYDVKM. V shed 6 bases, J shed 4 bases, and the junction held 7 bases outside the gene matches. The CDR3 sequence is CASRHPLAATGELFF. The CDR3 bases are TGTGCCAGCAGACACCCACTAGCGGCCACCGGGGAGCTGTTTTTT.

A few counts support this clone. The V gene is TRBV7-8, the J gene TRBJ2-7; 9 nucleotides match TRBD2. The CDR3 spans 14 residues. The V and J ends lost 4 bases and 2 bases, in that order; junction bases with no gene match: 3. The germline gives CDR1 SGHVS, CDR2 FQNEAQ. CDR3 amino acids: CASSSSGKTYEQYF. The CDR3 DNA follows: TGTGCCAGCAGCTCTAGCGGGAAGACCTACGAGCAGTACTTC.

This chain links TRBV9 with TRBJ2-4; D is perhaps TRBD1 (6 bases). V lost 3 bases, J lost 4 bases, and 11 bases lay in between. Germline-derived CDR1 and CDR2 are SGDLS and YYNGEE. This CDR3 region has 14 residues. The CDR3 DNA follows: TGTGCCAGCAGCGGACAGGCACCGAAAAACATTCAGTACTTC. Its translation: CASSGQAPKNIQYF.

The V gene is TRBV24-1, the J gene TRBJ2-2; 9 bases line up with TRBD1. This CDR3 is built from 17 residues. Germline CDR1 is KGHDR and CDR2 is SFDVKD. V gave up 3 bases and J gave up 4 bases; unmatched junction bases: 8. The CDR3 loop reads CATSDLTGGPRTGELFF. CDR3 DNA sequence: TGTGCCACCAGTGATCTGACAGGGGGACCTCGCACCGGGGAGCTGTTTTTT.

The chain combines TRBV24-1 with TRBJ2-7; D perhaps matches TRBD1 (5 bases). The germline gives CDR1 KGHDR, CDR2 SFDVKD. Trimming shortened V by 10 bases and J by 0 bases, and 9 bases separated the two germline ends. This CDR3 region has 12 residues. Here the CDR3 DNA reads TGTGCCACGGGGCAGGGCTCCTACGAGCAGTACTTC. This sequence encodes CATGQGSYEQYF.

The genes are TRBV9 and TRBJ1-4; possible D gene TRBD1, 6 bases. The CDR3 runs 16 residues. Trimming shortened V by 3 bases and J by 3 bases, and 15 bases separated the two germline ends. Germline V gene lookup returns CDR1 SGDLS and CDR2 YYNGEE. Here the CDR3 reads CASSGGTGKANEKLFF. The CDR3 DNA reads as TGTGCCAGCAGCGGGGGAACAGGGAAGGCTAATGAAAAACTGTTTTTT.

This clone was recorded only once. CDR3 in amino acids: CASNLQGTNEKLFF. CDR3 coding DNA: TGTGCCAGTAATCTACAGGGGACTAATGAAAAACTGTTTTTT. The chain employs TRBV19 and TRBJ1-4, with TRBD1 matching 7 bases. Germline trimming cut 7 bases from V and 2 bases from J; bases unmatched to any gene: 4. The CDR3 runs 14 residues. Per the germline V gene, CDR1 is LNHDA and CDR2 is SQIVND (reference sequence). The full variable domain, rest sourced from reference TRBV19 and TRBJ1-4, is DGGITQSPKYLFRKEGQNVTLSCEQNLNHDAMYWYRQDPGQGLRLIYYSQIVNDFQKGDIAEGYSVSREKKESFPLTVTSAQKNPTAFYLCASNLQGTNEKLFFGSGTQLSVL.

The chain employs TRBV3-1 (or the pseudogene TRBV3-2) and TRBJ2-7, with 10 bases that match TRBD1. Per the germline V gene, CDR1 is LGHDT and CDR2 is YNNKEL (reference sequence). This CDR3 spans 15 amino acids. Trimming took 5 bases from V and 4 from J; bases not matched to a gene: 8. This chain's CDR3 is CASSWPGQGIYEQYF. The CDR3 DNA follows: TGTGCCAGCAGCTGGCCGGGACAGGGGATTTACGAGCAGTACTTC.